The sequence of this TCR beta chain was determined in a study of cytomegalovirus exposure and HLA in healthy donors. Findings and caveats of the study: Per a later analysis, fewer than 20,000 TCR beta sequences showed association with HLA alleles at 0.05 false discovery rate. A later analysis linked a missense DCLRE1C variant to TCR beta V- and J-gene trimming.

On this clone: Its target is unknown.

Use of 60 Vbeta and 13 Jbeta primers characterized the PCR. In the original analysis: Approximately 79 million unique TCR beta chains, roughly 11 million of them shared, were counted by a later analysis. Clones were sequenced by immunoSEQ multiplex PCR, and TCRdb holds only the in-frame ones, with some missing. V, J and clone size are those of that table, while D and trimming were read from the DNA. The table includes some 70,000 clones, roughly 68% detected once. The V and J ends lost 0 bases and 1 base respectively, with 13 bases between them. The CDR3 totals 15 residues. Germline CDR1 SQVTM, CDR2 ANQGSEA.

Sequenced material: PBMCs. The source is a woman between 50 and 59 years old in good health and CMV-seronegative. V gene TRBV29-1 combines with J gene TRBJ2-7, with a possible D match to TRBD1 (6 bases). The CDR3 DNA is TGCAGCGTTGAAGATCCGAGCAGGGGTTCCTACGAGCAGTACTTC. Its translation is CSVEDPSRGSYEQYF.